This T cell receptor beta chain came from a study of T cell responses to AZD1222 COVID-19 vaccine. General observations from the study: Unmutated variant regions reportedly attract nearly half of all spike-specific TCRs. Researchers report vaccine-associated CD4 TCRs spanning spike, with dominance at 160-218 and 743-854. Clonal diversity was possibly underestimated, and the donors were mostly white British, with more females.

With respect to this clone: Its antigen is currently unknown.

The germline CDR1 and CDR2 sequences are MDHEN and SYDVKM. CDR3 length equals 14 residues. After removal of 6 bases from V and 3 bases from J, the junction contained 4 bases not matched to a gene. Sequencing was performed with immunoSEQ multiplex PCR; in TCRdb, only in-frame clones are kept and a portion is missing. The sample shows nearly 110,000 clones, about 85% of them seen only once. The chain carries TRBV28 and TRBJ2-7, with TRBD1 matching over 11 bases. This TCR derives from an adult in good health. Material: peripheral blood, obtained on day 0 of AZD1222 vaccination. The CDR3 loop reads CASSLGQGVYEQYF. The CDR3 nucleotides are TGTGCCAGCAGCCTGGGACAGGGGGTCTACGAGCAGTACTTC. Combining the CDR3 with reference TRBV28 and TRBJ2-7 gives the whole variable domain DVKVTQSSRYLVKRTGEKVFLECVQDMDHENMFWYRQDPGLGLRLIYFSYDVKMKEKGDIPEGYSVSREKKERFSLILESASTNQTSMYLCASSLGQGVYEQYFGPGTRLTVT.